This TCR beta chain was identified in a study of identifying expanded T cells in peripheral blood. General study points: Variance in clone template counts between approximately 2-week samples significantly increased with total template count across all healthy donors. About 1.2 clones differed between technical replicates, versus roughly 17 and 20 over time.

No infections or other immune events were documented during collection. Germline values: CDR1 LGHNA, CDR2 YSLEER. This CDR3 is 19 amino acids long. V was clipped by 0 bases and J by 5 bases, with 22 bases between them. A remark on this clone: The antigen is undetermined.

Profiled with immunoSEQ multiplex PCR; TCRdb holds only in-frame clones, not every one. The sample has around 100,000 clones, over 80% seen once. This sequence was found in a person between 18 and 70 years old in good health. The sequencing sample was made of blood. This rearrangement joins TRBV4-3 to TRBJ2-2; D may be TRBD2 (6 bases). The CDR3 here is CASSQDQVLAASETGELFF. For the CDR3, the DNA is TGCGCCAGCAGCCAAGATCAGGTACTAGCCGCGTCGGAGACCGGGGAGCTGTTTTTT.